These 15 T cell receptor beta chains share one sample of origin, sequenced in a study of T cells in Graves' hyperthyroidism and ophthalmopathy. The TCR beta CDR3 regions underwent amplification using RNA transcripts as the source. During a first-round RT-PCR of the TCR CDR3, the HTBI primer set was used. From the multiplex PCR reads, TCRdb called clonotypes with MiXCR, one entry per CDR3 protein. The data contain 350,000 or so distinct CDR3 sequences, 15% to 20% of them singletons. Specimen: blood. The receptor set was obtained from a woman in her thirties or forties with Graves' ophthalmopathy.

This clonotype has ten or more counts. The V and J genes are TRBV7-8 and TRBJ2-7; D may be TRBD2 (6 bases). Germline lookup yields CDR1 SGHVS and CDR2 FQNEAQ. V gave up 2 bases and J gave up 2 bases, with 13 bases separating them. The CDR3 covers 15 residues. The CDR3 protein is CASSLRRVSPYEQYF. The CDR3 bases are TGTGCCAGCAGCTTAAGGAGGGTTTCGCCCTACGAGCAGTACTTC.

This clonotype was picked up many times. The chain is built from TRBV28 and TRBJ1-5; 8 positions agree with TRBD1. Germline trimming cut 6 bases from V and 7 bases from J; bases unmatched to any gene: 11. The CDR3 runs to 15 residues. Germline values: CDR1 MDHEN, CDR2 SYDVKM. CDR3 amino acids: CASSPDRGREQPQHF. CDR3 DNA sequence: TGTGCCAGCAGCCCCGACAGGGGTCGGGAGCAGCCCCAGCATTTT.

This clonotype was picked up many times. The chain has TRBV6-5 and TRBJ2-7; D possibly matches TRBD1 or TRBD2 (6 bases each). Germline-derived CDR1 and CDR2 are MNHEY and SVGAGI. This CDR3 has 16 amino acids. V was pared by 5 bases and J by 0 bases, with 17 bases between. CDR3 bases: TGTGCCAGCAGTAGGGGGGCAGGCCTCAGCTCCTACGAGCAGTACTTC. It encodes CASSRGAGLSSYEQYF.

This clonotype came up many times. The chain couples TRBV19 to TRBJ1-5; D uncertain. Germline V gives CDR1 LNHDA, CDR2 SQIVND (reference sequence). This CDR3 spans 13 amino acids. With 0 bases removed from V and 6 bases from J, the gap between germline ends came to 6 bases. The CDR3: CASSIDLGQPQHF. The CDR3 DNA is TGTGCCAGTAGTATAGATCTTGGTCAGCCCCAGCATTTT.

V gene TRBV6-1 combines with J gene TRBJ2-7; 16 positions agree with TRBD2. After removal of 4 bases from V and 4 bases from J, the junction contained 13 bases not matched to a gene. This CDR3 is built from 19 residues. CDR1 is MNHNS and CDR2 is SASEGT in the germline V gene. DNA for the CDR3: TGTGCCAGCAGTGCCGGGACTAGCGGGAGGGCCATCTTAAAGTACGAGCAGTACTTC. Its protein product is CASSAGTSGRAILKYEQYF.

This clonotype was observed at least ten times. The genes are TRBV11-3 and TRBJ1-2, with TRBD1 as a possible D gene (5 bases). Trimming removed 1 base at V and 3 bases at J, with 18 bases between. The germline V gene has CDR1 SGHNT and CDR2 YENEEA. This CDR3 contains 17 residues. The CDR3 is CASSLGGTASTHYGYTF. The CDR3 DNA is TGTGCCAGCAGCTTAGGAGGGACGGCCTCCACCCACTATGGCTACACCTTC.

At least ten counts were recorded for this clonotype. The J gene is TRBJ2-3, the V gene TRBV7-2, with D perhaps matching TRBD2 (6 bases). This CDR3 is built from 18 residues. Between the trimmed V and J ends, which lost 0 bases and 3 bases, there was a span of 19 bases. CDR1 and CDR2 (germline): SGHTA, FQGNSA. CDR3 DNA: TGTGCCAGCAGCTTAGCCTTGCCAGGAGGGCCGGGGACAGATACGCAGTATTTT. This sequence encodes CASSLALPGGPGTDTQYF.

The chain recombines TRBV28 with TRBJ2-7, with 10 bases fitting TRBD1. CDR3 length equals 15 residues. Germline loops: CDR1 MDHEN, CDR2 SYDVKM. The V and J ends lost 8 bases and 4 bases, in that order; junction bases with no gene match: 11. CDR3 residues: CASCPGGQGIYEQYF. CDR3 nucleotides: TGTGCCAGCTGCCCGGGGGGACAGGGGATATACGAGCAGTACTTC.

This clonotype has ten or more counts. V and J are TRBV29-1 and TRBJ1-2; 7 bases align to TRBD1. The CDR3 is 13 residues long. Trimming at V came to 4 bases and at J to 4 bases, leaving 6 bases not matched to a gene. Germline V gene lookup returns CDR1 SQVTM and CDR2 ANQGSEA. CDR3 sequence: CSVVVGGSYGYTF. In DNA form, the CDR3 reads TGCAGCGTTGTGGTAGGGGGCAGCTATGGCTACACCTTC.

This clonotype appeared many times. The J gene is TRBJ2-7, the V gene TRBV28; perhaps TRBD2 as D (6 bases). Trimming removed 4 bases from V and 4 bases from J, with 32 bases in between. Germline V gives CDR1 MDHEN, CDR2 SYDVKM. The CDR3 runs to 20 residues. CDR3 sequence reads: CASSSRTSGYGLGEAYEQYF. Here the CDR3 DNA reads TGTGCCAGCAGTTCCAGAACGAGCGGGTATGGTTTGGGCGAGGCTTACGAGCAGTACTTC.

The genes are TRBV5-8 and TRBJ1-5; perhaps TRBD1 as D (5 bases). This CDR3 has 13 amino acids. Germline CDR1 SGHTS, CDR2 YDEGEE. The V gene lost 2 bases and the J gene lost 6 bases, with 9 bases spanning the gap. This CDR3 is CASSFGAAQPQHF. The CDR3 coding sequence is TGTGCCAGCAGCTTTGGGGCTGCTCAGCCCCAGCATTTT.

In this sample, this clonotype turned up many times. The V call is TRBV7-2, the J call TRBJ2-5; TRBD2 matches at 12 bases. The CDR3 totals 16 residues. Germline CDR1 is SGHTA and CDR2 is FQGNSA. Losses at the gene ends were 4 bases for V and 4 bases for J; bases not matched to a gene: 7. The CDR3 loop is CASSWGTSGFRETQYF. CDR3 in DNA: TGTGCCAGCAGCTGGGGGACTAGCGGGTTCCGAGAGACCCAGTACTTC.

The V gene is TRBV6-2 or TRBV6-3, the J gene TRBJ1-5, with D hard to call. Trimming cost V 2 bases and J 4 bases, with 6 bases left between them. The CDR3 sequence is 13 residues long. Per germline, CDR1 MNHEY and CDR2 SVGEGT. The CDR3 reads CASSYQENQPQHF. The CDR3 DNA sequence: TGTGCCAGCAGTTACCAGGAAAATCAGCCCCAGCATTTT.

The genes are TRBV6-1 and TRBJ1-1; no clear D gene. CDR1 MNHNS and CDR2 SASEGT come from the germline V gene. The V end lost 8 bases, the J end lost 5 bases, and 15 bases lay between the germline ends. This CDR3 is 13 amino acids long. CDR3 bases: TGTGCCAGCGCCTTTACCTTAGGGACTGAAGCTTTCTTT. Residues: CASAFTLGTEAFF.

This clonotype was seen at least ten times. This chain links TRBV7-2 with TRBJ2-5, with D possibly TRBD2 on 6 matching bases. The CDR3 runs to 13 residues. Germline V CDR1 and CDR2: SGHTA, FQGNSA. V dropped 2 bases and J dropped 5 bases, with 9 bases sitting between them. CDR3 sequence reads: CASSLKGRETQYF. In DNA form, the CDR3 reads TGTGCCAGCAGCTTAAAAGGGAGGGAGACCCAGTACTTC.